These 30 T cell receptor beta chains share one sample of origin, sequenced in a study of blood T cell repertoires in COVID-19. Libraries were prepared by immunoSEQ multiplex PCR; TCRdb keeps only in-frame clonotypes and omits some of them. The sample records around 55,000 clones, 75% to 95% being singletons. The specimen sequenced was peripheral blood. These TCRs come from a human donor with active COVID-19. The donor label of this sample is uncertain.

This sequence joins TRBV5-4 and TRBJ2-2; 14 bases map to TRBD2. The germline gives CDR1 SGHNT, CDR2 YYREEE (reference sequence). J lost 6 bases, V lost 5 bases, and 3 bases had no gene match. This CDR3 is 15 amino acids long. Here the CDR3 reads CASRPGLAGAGELFF. CDR3 coding DNA: TGTGCCAGCAGACCGGGACTAGCGGGAGCCGGGGAGCTGTTTTTT.

This clone turned up a few times. V is TRBV19 and J is TRBJ1-2; maybe TRBD1 (6 bases). V dropped 3 bases and J dropped 6 bases, with 17 bases sitting between them. This CDR3 comprises 15 residues. The germline V gene encodes CDR1 LNHDA and CDR2 SQIVND (reference sequence). The CDR3 region has the DNA TGTGCCAGTAGTATGGCGTCCGGGACATTGGATGGCTACACCTTC. Protein product: CASSMASGTLDGYTF.

The genes are TRBV5-1 and TRBJ2-3; 13 positions match TRBD2. This CDR3 region has 16 residues. Losses at the gene ends were 5 bases for V and 5 bases for J; bases not matched to a gene: 8. Germline values: CDR1 SGHRS, CDR2 YFSETQ. This CDR3 is CASSNGLAGAKDTQYF. Here the CDR3 DNA reads TGCGCCAGCAGTAATGGACTAGCGGGAGCTAAAGATACGCAGTATTTT.

This chain uses TRBV28 with TRBJ2-1, with TRBD1 identical over 9 bases. Trimming cost V 6 bases and J 4 bases; bases outside gene matches: 7. Germline V gene data show CDR1 as MDHEN and CDR2 as SYDVKM. The CDR3 runs to 15 residues. CDR3 DNA: TGTGCCAGCAGGCCAGGGACAGGGTGGTACAATGAGCAGTTCTTC. Translating it yields CASRPGTGWYNEQFF.

CDR3 in DNA: TGTGCCAGCAGCTTCCCTCTTCGGGAGACTAAAGAGACCCAGTACTTC. This sequence encodes CASSFPLRETKETQYF. The rearrangement joins TRBV7-9 to TRBJ2-5; TRBD2 might be the D (6 bases). Germline values: CDR1 SEHNR, CDR2 FQNEAQ (reference sequence). This CDR3 region has 16 residues. The V gene lost 3 bases and the J gene lost 3 bases, with 17 bases spanning the gap.

This sequence joins TRBV7-2 and TRBJ1-4; D gene uncertain. V lost 1 base to trimming and J lost 0 bases, with 6 bases between them. Per the germline V gene, CDR1 is SGHTA and CDR2 is FQGNSA. This CDR3 is 15 amino acids long. CDR3 protein: CASSLDGATNEKLFF. Written as DNA, the CDR3 is TGTGCCAGCAGCTTAGACGGAGCAACTAATGAAAAACTGTTTTTT.

The CDR3: CASSLAAGAYTEAFF. For the CDR3, the DNA is TGTGCCAGCAGCTTAGCGGCGGGGGCGTATACTGAAGCTTTCTTT. This rearrangement joins TRBV7-6 to TRBJ1-1; a possible D gene is TRBD1 (6 bases). Looked up from germline, CDR1 is SGHVS and CDR2 is FNYEAQ. Between the trimmed V and J ends, which lost 0 bases and 5 bases, there was a span of 13 bases. This CDR3 is 15 amino acids long.

The chain uses TRBV3-1 (or the pseudogene TRBV3-2) and TRBJ2-2; the D gene is possibly TRBD1 (6 bases). The CDR3 is 15 residues long. CDR1 is LGHDT, CDR2 YNNKEL, per germline (reference sequence). V dropped 1 base and J dropped 2 bases, with 8 bases sitting between them. CDR3 residues: CASSQAGDNTGELFF. The CDR3 DNA follows: TGTGCCAGCAGCCAAGCAGGGGACAACACCGGGGAGCTGTTTTTT.

The chain joins TRBV5-1 to TRBJ2-5; a weak D match, TRBD2 (6 bases). CDR3 size: 17 residues. Trimming pared 4 bases from V and 3 bases from J, leaving 22 bases between. Per germline, CDR1 SGHRS and CDR2 YFSETQ. CDR3 DNA sequence: TGCGCCAGCAGCCGGCGGGCGCGGGGATCTAGTAAAGAGACCCAGTACTTC. As protein: CASSRRARGSSKETQYF.

The V call is TRBV24-1, the J call TRBJ2-1; TRBD1 agrees at 8 bases. This CDR3 has 15 residues. Unmatched junction bases numbered 8, after V lost 3 bases and J lost 8 bases. CDR1 is KGHDR, CDR2 SFDVKD, per germline. This CDR3 is CATSDPQGAIDEQFF. Written as DNA, the CDR3 is TGTGCCACCAGTGATCCCCAGGGGGCGATCGATGAGCAGTTCTTC.

This clone was seen just once. This chain uses TRBV18 with TRBJ2-2; the D gene is possibly TRBD1 (5 bases). Germline CDR1 KGHSH, CDR2 LQKENI. Trimming pared 5 bases from V and 1 base from J, leaving 17 bases between. This CDR3 has 17 amino acids. In DNA, the CDR3 is TGTGCCAGCTCAGTGAGACGGGCAGGGAAGAACACCGGGGAGCTGTTTTTT. As protein: CASSVRRAGKNTGELFF.

The chain combines TRBV4-2 with TRBJ2-3, with 12 bases identical to TRBD1. The CDR3 is 17 residues long. The junction had 6 bases not matched to a gene; V was cut back by 0 bases and J by 5 bases. The germline CDR1 and CDR2 sequences are LGHNA and YNFKEQ. CDR3 coding DNA: TGTGCCAGCAGCCAAGATGCCGGGACAGGGGGCCTAGATACGCAGTATTTT. The encoded protein is CASSQDAGTGGLDTQYF.

In its sample, this clone was seen once. This chain uses TRBV19 with TRBJ2-3; no reliable D call. Trimming shortened V by 3 bases and J by 4 bases, and 11 bases separated the two germline ends. The CDR3 length is 14 residues. Germline V gives CDR1 LNHDA, CDR2 SQIVND (reference sequence). The CDR3 nucleotides are TGTGCCAGTAGTATCACCCAGGTTGCAGATACGCAGTATTTT. This translates into CASSITQVADTQYF.

This clone has only one observation. The chain is built from TRBV12-3 or TRBV12-4 and TRBJ1-5; D may be TRBD1 (5 bases). V was shortened by 4 bases and J by 5 bases, with 9 bases between the two germline ends. The length of the CDR3 is 13 residues. The CDR3 nucleotides read TGTGCCAGCAGTTGGGGGGGGTATCAGCCCCAGCATTTT. Translated: CASSWGGYQPQHF.

This CDR3 reads CASSMDRYNEQFF. The CDR3 nucleotides read TGCGCCAGCAGCATGGACAGGTACAATGAGCAGTTCTTC. The V call is TRBV5-1, the J call TRBJ2-1, with 7 bases aligning to TRBD1. From germline, CDR1 is SGHRS and CDR2 YFSETQ. With V trimmed by 4 bases and J by 4 bases, 2 bases remained unmatched. CDR3 length equals 13 residues.

This clone was counted between two and nine times. This chain uses TRBV27 with TRBJ2-7; 7 bases map to TRBD1. Germline V gene sequence: CDR1 MNHEY, CDR2 SMNVEV (reference sequence). The CDR3 length is 11 residues. V lost 6 bases to trimming and J lost 11 bases; unmatched junction nucleotides: 7. CDR3 nucleotide sequence: TGTGCCAGCAGGAATGAGGGACAGAAGTACTTC. Encoded protein: CASRNEGQKYF.

This clone has only one observation. The V call is TRBV7-2, the J call TRBJ2-6; no reliable D call. V shed 5 bases and J shed 0 bases, with 8 bases lying between them. The CDR3 runs to 15 residues. Germline V gene sequence: CDR1 SGHTA, CDR2 FQGNSA. CDR3 nucleotide sequence: TGTGCCAGCAGCCTTCAGGCCTCTGGGGCCAACGTCCTGACTTTC. It translates to CASSLQASGANVLTF.

This rearrangement joins TRBV24-1 to TRBJ2-7; D might be TRBD1 (6 bases). Germline V gene lookup returns CDR1 KGHDR and CDR2 SFDVKD. The CDR3 is 13 amino acids. V lost 1 base, J lost 5 bases, and 8 bases lay in between. CDR3 nucleotide sequence: TGTGCCACCAGTGATTTAACAGGGCACGAGCAGTACGTC. Translated, it gives CATSDLTGHEQYV.

The rearrangement uses TRBV10-1 and TRBJ1-5; the D gene is possibly TRBD1 (5 bases). The CDR3 is 15 residues long. Germline CDR1 reads WNHNN; CDR2 reads SYGVQD (reference sequence). Trimming took off 3 bases at V and 6 bases at J, with 15 bases between the two ends. The CDR3 nucleotides are TGCGCCAGCAGTGATGAAAGTAGGAGGGGTCAGCCCCAGCATTTT. This translates into CASSDESRRGQPQHF.

The J gene is TRBJ2-7, the V gene TRBV10-3, with 7 bases lining up with TRBD2. The CDR3 loop spans 13 amino acids. The V segment lost 8 bases and the J segment 6 bases; nucleotides outside the gene matches: 10. CDR1 is ENHRY, CDR2 SYGVKD, per germline. CDR3 sequence: CAIPGAGPGEQYF. The CDR3 DNA sequence: TGTGCCATCCCTGGAGCGGGGCCCGGCGAGCAGTACTTC.

The CDR3 coding sequence is TGTGCCAGCAGTTCCCTCCCTAGGGGTCGTGGAGCGGGGAAGGAGCAGTACGTC. As protein: CASSSLPRGRGAGKEQYV. The chain uses TRBV28 and TRBJ2-7; 7 bases align to TRBD2. This CDR3 spans 18 amino acids. J gave up 7 bases and V 4 bases, and 22 bases lay outside the gene matches. Per germline, CDR1 MDHEN and CDR2 SYDVKM.

This chain connects TRBV7-6 to TRBJ1-2; TRBD1 might be the D (5 bases). Germline lookup yields CDR1 SGHVS and CDR2 FNYEAQ. This CDR3 spans 15 amino acids. V lost 5 bases and J 2 bases, leaving 15 bases between the germline ends. CDR3 in DNA: TGTGCCAGCAGCCCCCTGTCCAGGACAAACTATGGCTACACCTTC. This encodes CASSPLSRTNYGYTF.

The rearrangement links TRBV6-6 to TRBJ1-3; D perhaps matches TRBD1 (5 bases). The CDR3 loop spans 15 amino acids. Looked up from germline, CDR1 is MNHNY and CDR2 is SVGAGI (reference sequence). The V end was cut by 6 bases, the J end by 0 bases, with 12 bases between. The CDR3 here is CASSPRQGSGNTIYF. As DNA, the CDR3 is TGTGCCAGCAGCCCACGGCAGGGCTCTGGAAACACCATATATTTT.

This clone was observed a handful of times. The rearrangement joins TRBV18 to TRBJ2-7, with D unclear. V was pared by 5 bases and J by 4 bases, with 6 bases between. The V gene's germline CDR1 is KGHSH and CDR2 LQKENI. The CDR3 length is 11 residues. This chain's CDR3 is CASSSPYEQYF. For the CDR3, the DNA is TGTGCCAGCTCATCCCCATACGAGCAGTACTTC.

The chain recombines TRBV5-1 with TRBJ2-7; 10 bases are a match to TRBD1. Germline CDR1 is SGHRS and CDR2 is YFSETQ. The CDR3 runs 16 residues. V lost 4 bases, J lost 4 bases, and 11 bases stayed unmatched. CDR3 sequence: CASSVSPGQGWYEQYV. The CDR3 DNA reads TGCGCCAGCAGCGTCTCTCCGGGACAGGGGTGGTACGAGCAGTACGTC.

V is TRBV23-1 and J is TRBJ1-5; 7 bases are a match to TRBD1. TRBV23-1 qualifies as an ORF whose function is uncertain. Trimming cost V 4 bases and J 4 bases; bases outside gene matches: 10. The CDR3 is 16 amino acids. The CDR3 nucleotides are TGCGCCAGCAGTCCCCCTGCTCCCAGGGGGAATCAGCCCCAGCATTTT. This encodes CASSPPAPRGNQPQHF.

CDR3 nucleotide sequence: TGTGCCAGCGGTACCGGGTCCTACGAGCAGTACTTC. Protein product: CASGTGSYEQYF. V and J are TRBV12-3 or TRBV12-4 and TRBJ2-7; D uncertain. The CDR3 covers 12 residues. V lost 8 bases, J lost 1 base, and 9 bases lay in between.

The CDR3 bases are TGTGCCAGCAGCTTGGAAGCTTCAGGGTACAATGAGCAGTTCTTC. Encoded protein: CASSLEASGYNEQFF. The chain couples TRBV11-1 to TRBJ2-1; tentatively, D is TRBD1 (5 bases). The ends were cut back, 3 bases at V and 4 bases at J, with 13 bases in the middle. Germline CDR1 and CDR2: SGHAT and FQDESV (reference sequence). The CDR3 contains 15 residues.

This sequence joins TRBV11-2 and TRBJ2-7, with D hard to call. V was trimmed by 5 bases and J by 10 bases, leaving 18 bases between them. This CDR3 comprises 13 residues. CDR1 and CDR2 from the germline V gene are SGHAT and FQNNGV. The CDR3 nucleotides read TGTGCCAGCAGCCCCCCGAGTTTGATTTCCCAGTACTTC. As protein: CASSPPSLISQYF.

The rearrangement joins TRBV3-1 (or the pseudogene TRBV3-2) to TRBJ1-5; 11 bases agree with TRBD1. This CDR3 is built from 15 residues. With V trimmed by 4 bases and J by 6 bases, 5 bases remained unmatched. Per germline, CDR1 LGHDT and CDR2 YNNKEL (reference sequence). CDR3 loop: CASSPGQGAGQPQHF. CDR3 sequence (DNA): TGTGCCAGCAGCCCCGGACAGGGGGCAGGTCAGCCCCAGCATTTT.